This entry features one TCR beta chain sequence. The data were obtained in a study of blood T cell repertoires in COVID-19. Study background: PBMCs, B-cell-depleted T cells, or T cells were the source of the cDNA or gDNA that made up the material.

Profiled with immunoSEQ multiplex PCR; TCRdb holds only in-frame clones, not every one. The table records some 220,000 clones, roughly 85% of them present only once. The CDR3 sequence is 15 residues long. Trimming cost V 1 base and J 6 bases; bases outside gene matches: 5. CDR1 is SGHVS and CDR2 is FNYEAQ in the germline V gene. Seattle's cohort entered during active infection and was followed longitudinally. The TCR sequence derives from a woman in her 70s with COVID-19, enrolled during active disease. The chain combines TRBV7-6 with TRBJ2-1; 8 bases match TRBD2. The sequencing input was peripheral blood. This chain's CDR3 is CASSLVLTSVNEQFF. CDR3 sequence (DNA): TGTGCCAGCAGCTTAGTGCTGACTAGCGTCAATGAGCAGTTCTTC.